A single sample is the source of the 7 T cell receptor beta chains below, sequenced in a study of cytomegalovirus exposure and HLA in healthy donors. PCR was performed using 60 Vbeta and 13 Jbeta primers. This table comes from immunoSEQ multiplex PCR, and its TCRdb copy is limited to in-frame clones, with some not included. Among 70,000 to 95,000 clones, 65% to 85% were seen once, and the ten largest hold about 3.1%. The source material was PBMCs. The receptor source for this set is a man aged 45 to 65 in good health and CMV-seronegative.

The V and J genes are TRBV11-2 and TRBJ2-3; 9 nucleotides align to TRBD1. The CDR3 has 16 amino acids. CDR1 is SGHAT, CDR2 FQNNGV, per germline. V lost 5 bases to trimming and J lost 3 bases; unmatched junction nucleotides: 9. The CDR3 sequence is CASSQGGGTGTDTQYF. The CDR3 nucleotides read TGTGCCAGCAGCCAGGGCGGTGGGACAGGGACAGATACGCAGTATTTT.

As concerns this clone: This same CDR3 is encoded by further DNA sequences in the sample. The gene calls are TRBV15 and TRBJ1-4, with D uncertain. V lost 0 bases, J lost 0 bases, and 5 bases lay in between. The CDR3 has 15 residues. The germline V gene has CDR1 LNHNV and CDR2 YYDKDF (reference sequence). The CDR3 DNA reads TGTGCCACCAGCAGAGATCCGGCAACTAATGAAAAACTGTTTTTT. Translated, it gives CATSRDPATNEKLFF.

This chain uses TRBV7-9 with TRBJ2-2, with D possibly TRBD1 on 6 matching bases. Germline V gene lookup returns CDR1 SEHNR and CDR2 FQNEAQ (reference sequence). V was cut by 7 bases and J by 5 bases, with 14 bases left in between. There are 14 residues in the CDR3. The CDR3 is CASTQSQGTGELFF. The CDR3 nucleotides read TGTGCCAGCACCCAGAGCCAGGGGACCGGGGAGCTGTTTTTT.

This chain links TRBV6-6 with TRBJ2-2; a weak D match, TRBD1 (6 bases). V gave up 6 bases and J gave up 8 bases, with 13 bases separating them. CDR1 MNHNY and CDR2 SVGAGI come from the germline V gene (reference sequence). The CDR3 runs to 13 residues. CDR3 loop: CASSKQQGGELFF. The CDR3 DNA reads TGTGCCAGCAGCAAACAACAGGGAGGGGAGCTGTTTTTT.

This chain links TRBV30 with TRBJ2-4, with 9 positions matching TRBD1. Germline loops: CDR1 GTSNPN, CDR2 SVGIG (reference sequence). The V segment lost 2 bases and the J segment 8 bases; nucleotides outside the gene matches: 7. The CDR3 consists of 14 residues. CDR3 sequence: CAWSYRGQGDIQYF. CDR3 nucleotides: TGTGCCTGGAGTTACAGGGGGCAGGGAGACATTCAGTACTTC.

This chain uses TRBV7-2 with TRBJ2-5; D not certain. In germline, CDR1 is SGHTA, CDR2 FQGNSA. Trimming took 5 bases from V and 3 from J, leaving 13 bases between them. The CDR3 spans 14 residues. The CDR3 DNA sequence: TGTGCCAGCAGCCGCCTAGTTTCGGAAGAGACCCAGTACTTC. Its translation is CASSRLVSEETQYF.

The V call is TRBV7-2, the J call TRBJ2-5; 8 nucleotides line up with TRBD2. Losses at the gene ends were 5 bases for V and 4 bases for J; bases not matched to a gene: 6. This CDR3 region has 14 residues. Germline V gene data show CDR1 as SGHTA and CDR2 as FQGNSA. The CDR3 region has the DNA TGTGCCAGCAGCCCGGGGGGGGGTCGAGAGACCCAGTACTTC. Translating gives CASSPGGGRETQYF. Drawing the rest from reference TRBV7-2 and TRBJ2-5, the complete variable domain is GAGVSQSPSNKVTEKGKDVELRCDPISGHTALYWYRQSLGQGLEFLIYFQGNSAPDKSGLPSDRFSAERTGGSVSTLTIQRTQQEDSAVYLCASSPGGGRETQYFGPGTRLLVL.